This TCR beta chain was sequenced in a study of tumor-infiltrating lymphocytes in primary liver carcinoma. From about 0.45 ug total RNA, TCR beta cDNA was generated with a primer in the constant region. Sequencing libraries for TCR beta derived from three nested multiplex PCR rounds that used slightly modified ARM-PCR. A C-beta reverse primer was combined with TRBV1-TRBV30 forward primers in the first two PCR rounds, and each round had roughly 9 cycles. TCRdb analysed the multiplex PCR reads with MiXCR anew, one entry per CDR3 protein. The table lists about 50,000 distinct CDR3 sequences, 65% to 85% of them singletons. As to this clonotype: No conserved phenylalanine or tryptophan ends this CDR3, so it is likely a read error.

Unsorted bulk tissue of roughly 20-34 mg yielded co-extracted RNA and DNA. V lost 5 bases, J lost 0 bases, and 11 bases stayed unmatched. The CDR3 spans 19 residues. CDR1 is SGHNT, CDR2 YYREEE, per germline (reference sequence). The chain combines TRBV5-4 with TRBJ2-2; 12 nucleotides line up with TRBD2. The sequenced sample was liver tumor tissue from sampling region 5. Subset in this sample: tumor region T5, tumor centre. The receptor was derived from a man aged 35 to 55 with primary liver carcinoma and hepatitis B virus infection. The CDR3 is CASSDPGLAGVANTGELFL. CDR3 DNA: TGTGCCAGCAGTGATCCGGGACTAGCGGGTGTCGCGAACACCGGGGAGCTGTTTTTA.